These 14 T cell receptor beta chains share one sample of origin, sequenced in a study of OX40 agonist ivuxolimab in advanced cancers. Profiling relied on immunoSEQ multiplex PCR, and the TCRdb table lists in-frame clones only, not all of them. In the table there are 15,000 to 20,000 clones, 87% of which are singletons. Specimen: CD4+ or CD8+ T cells sorted from blood, collected in a trial of the OX40 agonist ivuxolimab. These receptors originate from an adult with an advanced solid tumor such as melanoma, head and neck, liver or kidney cancer.

V usage is TRBV9 and J usage is TRBJ2-7; D remains unclear. Between the trimmed V and J ends, which lost 0 bases and 0 bases, there was a span of 4 bases. Germline V gives CDR1 SGDLS, CDR2 YYNGEE. CDR3 size: 13 residues. CDR3: CASSVDGSYEQYF. CDR3 DNA: TGTGCCAGCAGCGTAGACGGCTCCTACGAGCAGTACTTC.

The sample holds one count of this clone. The V and J genes are TRBV5-1 and TRBJ1-1; the match to TRBD1 covers 9 bases. V dropped 2 bases and J dropped 5; count of bases not matched to a gene: 7. Germline assignment: CDR1 SGHRS and CDR2 YFSETQ. The CDR3 totals 15 residues. CDR3 in DNA: TGCGCCAGCAGCTTTACCACAGGGACAGGGACTGAAGCTTTCTTT. It specifies CASSFTTGTGTEAFF.

This chain joins TRBV7-9 and TRBJ2-7; 9 nucleotides match TRBD1. CDR1 and CDR2 (germline): SEHNR, FQNEAQ (reference sequence). The CDR3 length is 14 residues. With 2 bases clipped from V and 4 bases from J, the junction kept 3 bases outside the gene matches. CDR3 DNA: TGTGCCAGCAGCTTACCGGGACAGGGATACGAGCAGTACTTC. This sequence encodes CASSLPGQGYEQYF.

This chain connects TRBV4-1 to TRBJ2-7; D is unresolved. The V and J ends lost 0 bases and 7 bases respectively, with 16 bases between them. The V gene's germline CDR1 is MGHRA and CDR2 YSYEKL. The length of the CDR3 is 15 residues. CDR3 bases: TGCGCCAGCAGCCAAGATCCAAGGGAAGGTGAGGAGCAGTACTTC. Encoded protein: CASSQDPREGEEQYF.

The chain combines TRBV29-1 with TRBJ1-2, with TRBD1 as a possible D gene (6 bases). Germline lookup yields CDR1 SQVTM and CDR2 ANQGSEA. Trimming pared 4 bases from V and 8 bases from J, leaving 8 bases between. The CDR3 contains 10 residues. In DNA form, the CDR3 reads TGCAGCGTTGCAGGGGAAGGCTACACCTTC. Amino acids: CSVAGEGYTF.

The V gene is TRBV11-2, the J gene TRBJ1-2; a possible D gene is TRBD1 (6 bases). This CDR3 contains 14 residues. V was shortened by 2 bases and J by 4 bases, with 11 bases between the two germline ends. The germline V gene has CDR1 SGHAT and CDR2 FQNNGV. CDR3 loop: CASSLRGSGYGYTF. For the CDR3, the DNA is TGTGCCAGCAGCTTAAGGGGGTCGGGCTATGGCTACACCTTC.

This sequence joins TRBV5-1 and TRBJ2-7, with 12 bases aligning to TRBD2. The length of the CDR3 is 15 residues. V dropped 2 bases and J dropped 2; count of bases not matched to a gene: 2. Looked up from germline, CDR1 is SGHRS and CDR2 is YFSETQ. CDR3 amino acids: CASSFRTSGTYEQYF. The CDR3 nucleotides read TGCGCCAGCAGCTTCCGGACTAGCGGGACCTACGAGCAGTACTTC.

The V gene is TRBV10-3, the J gene TRBJ2-7; D may be TRBD1 (6 bases). V was pared by 7 bases and J by 6 bases, with 19 bases between. The CDR3 spans 14 residues. Germline CDR1 and CDR2: ENHRY and SYGVKD. This CDR3 is CAIKTSQGQLEQYF. The DNA for the CDR3 is TGTGCCATCAAAACCTCACAGGGACAACTCGAGCAGTACTTC.

The rearrangement uses TRBV7-6 and TRBJ2-3; D is possibly TRBD1 or TRBD2 (5 bases each). The CDR3 length is 15 residues. V was clipped by 3 bases and J by 6 bases, with 16 bases between them. Germline V gene lookup returns CDR1 SGHVS and CDR2 FNYEAQ. The CDR3 spells CASSFSRGRLDTQYF. CDR3 nucleotides: TGTGCCAGCAGCTTCTCTCGGGGACGTTTGGATACGCAGTATTTT.

V gene TRBV11-2 combines with J gene TRBJ1-1; TRBD1 might be the D (6 bases). V lost 1 base and J lost 3, with 24 bases in between. CDR1 and CDR2 (germline): SGHAT, FQNNGV. The CDR3 has 19 residues. As DNA, the CDR3 is TGTGCCAGCAGCTTAGGGCCCCTTCTATACAGGGATGAGGACACTGAAGCTTTCTTT. Protein sequence: CASSLGPLLYRDEDTEAFF.

This clone has just one count. V usage is TRBV5-1 and J usage is TRBJ2-7; 7 bases match TRBD1. The junction had 12 bases not matched to a gene; V was cut back by 3 bases and J by 0 bases. The CDR3 has 17 amino acids. The germline CDR1 and CDR2 sequences are SGHRS and YFSETQ. CDR3 amino acids: CASSSNPGTDYSYEQYF. CDR3 sequence (DNA): TGCGCCAGCAGCTCAAACCCCGGGACAGACTACTCCTACGAGCAGTACTTC.

The chain employs TRBV9 and TRBJ1-1; D unresolved. Germline V CDR1 and CDR2: SGDLS, YYNGEE. V lost 0 bases and J 1 base, leaving 7 bases between the germline ends. This CDR3 has 14 amino acids. In DNA form, the CDR3 reads TGTGCCAGCAGCGTAGACCCGGAGAACACTGAAGCTTTCTTT. Its translation is CASSVDPENTEAFF. The whole variable domain, remainder taken from reference TRBV9 and TRBJ1-1, is DSGVTQTPKHLITATGQRVTLRCSPRSGDLSVYWYQQSLDQGLQFLIQYYNGEERAKGNILERFSAQQFPDLHSELNLSSLELGDSALYFCASSVDPENTEAFFGQGTRLTVV.

Comments on this clone: Sequence at one end of the junction differs from germline and may be a read error. The chain carries TRBV6-1 and TRBJ2-3; D is undetermined. Germline loops: CDR1 MNHNS, CDR2 SASEGT. The CDR3 runs 10 residues. CDR3 nucleotides: TGTGCCAGCAGTTCGAACAACATCGATTTT. It encodes CASSSNNIDF.

In this sample, this clone turned up once. The chain is built from TRBV28 and TRBJ2-7, with D perhaps TRBD1 or TRBD2 (5 bases each). The CDR3 has 14 amino acids. V was shortened by 6 bases and J by 5 bases, with 17 bases between the two germline ends. CDR1 and CDR2 from the germline V gene are MDHEN and SYDVKM. The CDR3 spells CASSPGTLPHEQYF. The CDR3 nucleotides are TGTGCCAGCAGCCCCGGGACGTTGCCCCACGAGCAGTACTTC.